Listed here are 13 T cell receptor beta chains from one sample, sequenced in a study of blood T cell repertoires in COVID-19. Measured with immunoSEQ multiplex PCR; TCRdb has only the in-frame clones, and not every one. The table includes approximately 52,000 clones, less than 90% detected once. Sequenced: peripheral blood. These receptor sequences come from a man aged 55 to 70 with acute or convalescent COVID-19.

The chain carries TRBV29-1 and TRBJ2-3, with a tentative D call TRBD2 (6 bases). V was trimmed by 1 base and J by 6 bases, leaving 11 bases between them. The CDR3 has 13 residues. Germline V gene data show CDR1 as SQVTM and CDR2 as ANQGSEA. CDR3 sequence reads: CSVEGLVMDTQYF. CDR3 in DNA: TGCAGCGTTGAAGGACTAGTTATGGATACGCAGTATTTT.

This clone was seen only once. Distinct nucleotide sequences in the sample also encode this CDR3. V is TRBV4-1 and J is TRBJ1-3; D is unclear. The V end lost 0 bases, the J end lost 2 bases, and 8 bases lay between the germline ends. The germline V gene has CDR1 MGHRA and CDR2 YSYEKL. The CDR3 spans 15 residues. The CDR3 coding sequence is TGCGCCAGCAGCCAAGACGCCGGGGCTGGAAACACCATATATTTT. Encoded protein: CASSQDAGAGNTIYF.

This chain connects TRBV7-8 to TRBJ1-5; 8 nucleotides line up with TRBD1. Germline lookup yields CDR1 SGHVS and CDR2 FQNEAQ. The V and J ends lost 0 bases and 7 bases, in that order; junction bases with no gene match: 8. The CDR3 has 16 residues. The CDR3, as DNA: TGTGCCAGCAGCTTAGCTCCGACAGGGGTTAGACAGCCCCAGCATTTT. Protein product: CASSLAPTGVRQPQHF.

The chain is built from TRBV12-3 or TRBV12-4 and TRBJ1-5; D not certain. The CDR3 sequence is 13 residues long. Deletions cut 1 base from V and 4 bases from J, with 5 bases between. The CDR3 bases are TGTGCCAGCAGTTTAGTCGGTAATCAGCCCCAGCATTTT. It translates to CASSLVGNQPQHF.

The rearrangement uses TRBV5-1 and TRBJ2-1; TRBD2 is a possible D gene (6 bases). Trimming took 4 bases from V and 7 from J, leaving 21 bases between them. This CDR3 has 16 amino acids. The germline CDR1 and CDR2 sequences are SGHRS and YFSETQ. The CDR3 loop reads CASSVGLSGLGNEQFF. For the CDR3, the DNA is TGCGCCAGCAGCGTGGGGTTGAGCGGGCTAGGGAATGAGCAGTTCTTC.

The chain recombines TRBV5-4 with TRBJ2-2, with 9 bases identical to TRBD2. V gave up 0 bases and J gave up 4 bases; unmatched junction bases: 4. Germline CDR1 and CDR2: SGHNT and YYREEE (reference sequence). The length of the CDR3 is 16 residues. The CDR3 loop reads CASSLVAGGLTGELFF. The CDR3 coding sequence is TGTGCCAGCAGCTTGGTGGCGGGGGGGCTCACCGGGGAGCTGTTTTTT.

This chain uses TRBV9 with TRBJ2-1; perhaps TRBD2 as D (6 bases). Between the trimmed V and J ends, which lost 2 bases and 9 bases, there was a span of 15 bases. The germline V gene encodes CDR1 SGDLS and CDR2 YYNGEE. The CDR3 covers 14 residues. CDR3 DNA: TGTGCCAGCAGCGTGGGCCCGGAGGGGCGTGAGCAGTTCTTC. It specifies CASSVGPEGREQFF. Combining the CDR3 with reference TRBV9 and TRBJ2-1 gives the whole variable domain DSGVTQTPKHLITATGQRVTLRCSPRSGDLSVYWYQQSLDQGLQFLIQYYNGEERAKGNILERFSAQQFPDLHSELNLSSLELGDSALYFCASSVGPEGREQFFGPGTRLTVL.

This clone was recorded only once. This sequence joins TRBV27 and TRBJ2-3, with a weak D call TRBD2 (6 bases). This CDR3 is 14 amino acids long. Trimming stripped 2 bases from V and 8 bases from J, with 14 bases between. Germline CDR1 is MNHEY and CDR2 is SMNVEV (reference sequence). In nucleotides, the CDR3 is TGTGCCAGCAGTTTAGGGGGGACGGGCTCTACGCAGTATTTT. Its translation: CASSLGGTGSTQYF.

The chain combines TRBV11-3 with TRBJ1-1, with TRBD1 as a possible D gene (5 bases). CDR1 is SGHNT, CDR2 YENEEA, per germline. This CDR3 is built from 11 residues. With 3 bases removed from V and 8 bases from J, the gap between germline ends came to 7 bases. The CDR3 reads CASSLGPEAFF. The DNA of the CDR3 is TGTGCCAGCAGCTTGGGGCCGGAAGCTTTCTTT.

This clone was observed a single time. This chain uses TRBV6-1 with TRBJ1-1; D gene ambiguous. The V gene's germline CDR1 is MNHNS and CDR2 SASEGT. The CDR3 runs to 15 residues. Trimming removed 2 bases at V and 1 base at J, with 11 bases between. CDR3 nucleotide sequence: TGTGCCAGCAGTGAACCCAGACGGGGGAACACTGAAGCTTTCTTT. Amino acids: CASSEPRRGNTEAFF.

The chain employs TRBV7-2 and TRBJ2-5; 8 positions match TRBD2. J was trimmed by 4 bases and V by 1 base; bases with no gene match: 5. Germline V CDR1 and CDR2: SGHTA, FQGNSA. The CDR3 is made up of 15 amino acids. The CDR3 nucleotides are TGTGCCAGCAGCTTAGATAGCGGGGTACGAGAGACCCAGTACTTC. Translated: CASSLDSGVRETQYF.

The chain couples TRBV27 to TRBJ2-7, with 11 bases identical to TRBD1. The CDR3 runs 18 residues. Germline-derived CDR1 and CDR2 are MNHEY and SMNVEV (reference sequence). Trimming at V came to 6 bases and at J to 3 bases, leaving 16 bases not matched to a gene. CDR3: CASRIQGQGARRFYEQYF. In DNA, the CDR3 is TGTGCCAGCAGGATACAAGGACAGGGGGCGAGGCGATTCTACGAGCAGTACTTC.

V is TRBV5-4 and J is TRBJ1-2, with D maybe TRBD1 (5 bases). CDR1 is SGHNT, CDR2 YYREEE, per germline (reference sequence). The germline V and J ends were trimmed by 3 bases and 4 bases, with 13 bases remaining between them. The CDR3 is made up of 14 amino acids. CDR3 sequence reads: CASSSTSTVYGYTF. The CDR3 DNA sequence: TGTGCCAGCAGCTCAACCTCGACAGTCTATGGCTACACCTTC.